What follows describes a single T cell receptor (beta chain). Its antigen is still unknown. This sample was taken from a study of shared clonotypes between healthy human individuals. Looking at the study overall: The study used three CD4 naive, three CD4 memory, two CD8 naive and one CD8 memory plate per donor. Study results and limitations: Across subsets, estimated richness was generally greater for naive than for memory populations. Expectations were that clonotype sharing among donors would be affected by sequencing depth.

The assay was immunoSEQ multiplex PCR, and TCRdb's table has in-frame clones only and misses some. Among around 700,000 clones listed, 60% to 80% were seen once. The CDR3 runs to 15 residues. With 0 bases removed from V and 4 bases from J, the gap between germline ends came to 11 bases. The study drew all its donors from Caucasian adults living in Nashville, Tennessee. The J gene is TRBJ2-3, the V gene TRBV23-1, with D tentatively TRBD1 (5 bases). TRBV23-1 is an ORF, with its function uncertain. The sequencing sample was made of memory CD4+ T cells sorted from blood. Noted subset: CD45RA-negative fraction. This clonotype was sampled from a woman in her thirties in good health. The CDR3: CASSQSIIGADTQYF. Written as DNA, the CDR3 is TGCGCCAGCAGTCAATCGATCATAGGGGCAGATACGCAGTATTTT.